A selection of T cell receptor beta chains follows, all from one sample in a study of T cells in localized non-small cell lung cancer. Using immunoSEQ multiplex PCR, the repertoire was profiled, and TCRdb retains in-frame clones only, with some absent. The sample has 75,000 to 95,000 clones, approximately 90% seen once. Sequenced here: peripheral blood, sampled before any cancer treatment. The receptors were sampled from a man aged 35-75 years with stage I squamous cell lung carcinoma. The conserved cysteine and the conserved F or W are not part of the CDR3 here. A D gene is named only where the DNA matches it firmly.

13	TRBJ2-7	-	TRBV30	AWSVTGFSSYEQY
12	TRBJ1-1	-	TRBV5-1	ASSFSGENTEAF
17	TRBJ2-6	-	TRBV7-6	ASSRQAGTRGSGANVLT
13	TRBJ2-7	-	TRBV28	ASSPPGTKSYEQY
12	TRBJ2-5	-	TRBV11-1	ASSFKGGQETQY
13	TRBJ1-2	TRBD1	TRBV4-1	ASSPRQGASYGYT
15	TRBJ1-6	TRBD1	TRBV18	ASSPSSTGVRNSPLH
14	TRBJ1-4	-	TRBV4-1	ASSQRPSRGIQKLF
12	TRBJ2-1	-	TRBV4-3	ASSQVRGLDEQF
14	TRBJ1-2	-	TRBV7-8	ASSGRYSRSNYGYT
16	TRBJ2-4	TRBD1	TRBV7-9	ASSFIPQQGSAKNIQY
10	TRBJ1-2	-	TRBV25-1	ASSVRGDGYT
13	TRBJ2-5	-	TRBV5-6	ASSVPGVGGETQY
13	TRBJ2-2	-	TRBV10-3	AIGGTPGNTGELF
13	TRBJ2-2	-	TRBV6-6	ASSYGQTNTGELF
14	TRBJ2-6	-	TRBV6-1	ASSEPPPPGANVLT
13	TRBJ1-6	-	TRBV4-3	ASSQTKTPSVSLH
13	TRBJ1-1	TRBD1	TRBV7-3	ASSLGQSMNTEAF
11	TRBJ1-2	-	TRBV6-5	ASNSRGAGGYT
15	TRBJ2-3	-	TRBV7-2	ASSFISGTKEGDTQY
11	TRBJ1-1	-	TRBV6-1	ATMTGANTEAF
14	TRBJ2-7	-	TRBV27	ATQSLRGRSSYEQY
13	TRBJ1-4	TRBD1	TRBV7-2	ASSSQGLANEKLF
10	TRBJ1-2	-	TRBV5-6	ASSLLADGYT
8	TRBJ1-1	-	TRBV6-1	ASSETEAF
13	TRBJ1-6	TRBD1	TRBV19	ASSTTGTGNSPLH
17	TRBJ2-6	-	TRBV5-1	ASSLASASEASGANVLT
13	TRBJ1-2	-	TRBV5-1	ASSLDRSSSYGYT
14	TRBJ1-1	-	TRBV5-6	ASSLDTAPFNTEAF
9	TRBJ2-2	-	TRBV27	ASSLLGELF
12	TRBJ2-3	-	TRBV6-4	ASSETVASDTQY
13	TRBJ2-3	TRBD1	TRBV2	ASSLDRDVTDTQY
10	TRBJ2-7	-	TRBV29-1	SADAPGLGQY
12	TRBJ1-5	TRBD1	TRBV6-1	ASSFDRGNQPQH
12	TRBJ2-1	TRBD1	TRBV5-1	ASSRTGVNNEQF
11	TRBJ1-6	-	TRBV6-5	ASRRTTNSPLH
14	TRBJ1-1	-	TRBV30	AWSVDRGGMNTEAF
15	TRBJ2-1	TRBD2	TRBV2	ASSPMGLAGGVNEQF
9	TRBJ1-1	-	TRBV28	ASNRYPEAF
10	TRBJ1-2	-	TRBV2	ASSGENYGYT
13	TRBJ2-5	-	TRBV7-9	ASSADRPTVETQY
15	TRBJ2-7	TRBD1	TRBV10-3	AISESTQSRGHHEQY
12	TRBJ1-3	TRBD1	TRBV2	ASSPGQGGNTIY
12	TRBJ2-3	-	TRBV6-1	ASSEDKAEDTQY
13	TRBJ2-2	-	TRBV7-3	ASSQGVSNTGELF
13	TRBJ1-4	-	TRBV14	ASSQEGRVNEKLF
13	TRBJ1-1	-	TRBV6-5	ASSFQGSAGTEAF
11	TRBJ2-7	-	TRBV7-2	ASSLGFSYEQY
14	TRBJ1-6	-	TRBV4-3	ASSQEAPPYNSPLH
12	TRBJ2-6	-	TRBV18	ASSPSAGANVLT
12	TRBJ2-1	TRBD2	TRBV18	ASSSGTRRLESF
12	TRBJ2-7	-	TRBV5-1	ASSRDIGPYEQY
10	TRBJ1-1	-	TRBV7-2	ASSPGYTEAF
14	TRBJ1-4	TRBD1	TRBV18	ASSPYGDRGNEKLF
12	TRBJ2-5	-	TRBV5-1	ASSRWGIGETQY
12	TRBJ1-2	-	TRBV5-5	ASSLEDSVYGYT
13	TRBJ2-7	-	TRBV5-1	ASSLAGAKPYEQY
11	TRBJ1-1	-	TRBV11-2	ASSLDLSSEAF